Below, 10 T cell receptor beta chains from the same sample are listed, as sequenced in a study of CD8+ T cells in alopecia areata. After isolation, RNA underwent reverse transcription to generate cDNA as the sequencing template. Sequenced by immunoSEQ multiplex PCR; TCRdb stores in-frame clones only, minus some. The table has about 210,000 clones, more than 30% seen once. Regarding treatment: oral pan-JAK inhibitor, 5-10 mg twice daily. The sample consisted of CD4+ T cells sorted from blood, taken around week 31, from a patient treated with tofacitinib. Every receptor here comes from a human donor with alopecia areata.

Only a few counts were recorded for this clone. This rearrangement joins TRBV29-1 to TRBJ2-3, with D perhaps TRBD1 (7 bases). V lost 7 bases and J 2 bases, leaving 13 bases between the germline ends. CDR1 SQVTM and CDR2 ANQGSEA come from the germline V gene. There are 13 residues in the CDR3. CDR3 in DNA: TGCAGCGGGAGGGACAGCATCACAGATACGCAGTATTTT. Amino acid sequence: CSGRDSITDTQYF.

The sample holds a few counts of this clone. The V call is TRBV15, the J call TRBJ1-4; 7 bases align to TRBD1. The CDR3 sequence is 16 residues long. Germline CDR1 reads LNHNV; CDR2 reads YYDKDF (reference sequence). V shed 4 bases, J shed 9 bases, and the junction held 14 bases outside the gene matches. CDR3 in DNA: TGTGCCACCAGCACCCCGTCCCGAAACAGGGGTAAAAAACTGTTTTTT. Protein: CATSTPSRNRGKKLFF.

This chain connects TRBV6-5 to TRBJ2-4; perhaps D is TRBD1 or TRBD2 (6 bases each). Germline V gene sequence: CDR1 MNHEY, CDR2 SVGAGI. This CDR3 has 16 residues. Trimming left V 2 bases short and J 1 base short, with 12 bases between. CDR3 in amino acids: CASSYNPGAAKNIQYF. The CDR3 DNA is TGTGCCAGCAGTTACAACCCGGGGGCGGCCAAAAACATTCAGTACTTC.

The V call is TRBV7-2, the J call TRBJ2-3, with D unresolved. Between the trimmed V and J ends, which lost 4 bases and 0 bases, there was a span of 14 bases. The CDR3 consists of 16 residues. Germline V gives CDR1 SGHTA, CDR2 FQGNSA. The DNA for the CDR3 is TGTGCCAGCAGCTCCTCTCTAGTCACTAGCACAGATACGCAGTATTTT. This translates into CASSSSLVTSTDTQYF.

This chain joins TRBV6-1 and TRBJ2-3; unclear D gene. V was shortened by 11 bases and J by 1 base, with 16 bases between the two germline ends. CDR1 MNHNS and CDR2 SASEGT come from the germline V gene. This CDR3 has 14 residues. Here the CDR3 DNA reads TGTGCCGTCGTGACGGGCAGAGGCACAGATACGCAGTATTTT. Protein: CAVVTGRGTDTQYF.

This clone showed up just a few times. The rearrangement uses TRBV6-1 and TRBJ2-1, with D possibly TRBD2 on 6 matching bases. The germline CDR1 and CDR2 sequences are MNHNS and SASEGT. The CDR3 has 14 residues. V lost 10 bases and J lost 7, with 20 bases in between. The CDR3, as DNA: TGTGCCACCAGGCCCGGGAGCATAAAGAATGAGCAGTTCTTC. Encoded protein: CATRPGSIKNEQFF.

The J gene is TRBJ1-1, the V gene TRBV11-3, with a possible D match to TRBD1 (5 bases). Trimming took off 2 bases at V and 2 bases at J, with 12 bases between the two ends. The CDR3 has 15 amino acids. Germline CDR1 SGHNT, CDR2 YENEEA. The CDR3 region has the DNA TGTGCCAGCAGCTTAAATACAGGAGTTAACACTGAAGCTTTCTTT. This translates into CASSLNTGVNTEAFF.

DNA of the CDR3: TGTGCCATCAGTGACCGGGACAGGGGCAATGAGCAGTTCTTC. Its translation is CAISDRDRGNEQFF. The V call is TRBV10-3, the J call TRBJ2-1; 10 positions agree with TRBD1. CDR1 is ENHRY and CDR2 is SYGVKD in the germline V gene. Unmatched junction bases numbered 2, after V lost 3 bases and J lost 6 bases. This CDR3 has 14 amino acids.

The V and J genes are TRBV5-1 and TRBJ1-1; 8 nucleotides align to TRBD1. The CDR3 spans 16 residues. V lost 1 base to trimming and J lost 1 base; unmatched junction nucleotides: 6. Germline CDR1 and CDR2: SGHRS and YFSETQ. The CDR3 reads CASSLTTGVGNTEAFF. The CDR3 DNA follows: TGCGCCAGCAGCTTGACGACAGGGGTAGGGAACACTGAAGCTTTCTTT.

The J gene is TRBJ1-1, the V gene TRBV6-6; TRBD1 matches 9 bases. J lost 0 bases, V lost 5 bases, and 7 bases had no gene match. The germline V gene encodes CDR1 MNHNY and CDR2 SVGAGI (reference sequence). There are 16 residues in the CDR3. This chain's CDR3 is CASSTLGTGLNTEAFF. CDR3 nucleotide sequence: TGTGCCAGCAGTACCCTCGGGACAGGGCTGAACACTGAAGCTTTCTTT.